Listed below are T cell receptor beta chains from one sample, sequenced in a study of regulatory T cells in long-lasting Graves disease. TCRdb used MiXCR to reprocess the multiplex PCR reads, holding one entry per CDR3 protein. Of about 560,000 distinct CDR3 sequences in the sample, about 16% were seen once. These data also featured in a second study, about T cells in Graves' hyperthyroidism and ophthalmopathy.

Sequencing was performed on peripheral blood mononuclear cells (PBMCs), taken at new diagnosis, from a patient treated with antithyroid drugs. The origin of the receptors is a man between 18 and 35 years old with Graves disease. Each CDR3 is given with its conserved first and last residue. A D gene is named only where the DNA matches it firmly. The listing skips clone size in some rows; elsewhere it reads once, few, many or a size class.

CDR3 DNA: TGTGCCAGCATCGAGAGCGGGAGTTCGACAGATACGCAGTATTTT
CDR3 protein: CASIESGSSTDTQYF
clone size: many
V gene: TRBV6-1
J gene: TRBJ2-3
CDR3 length: 15
D gene: TRBD2

CDR3 DNA: TGTGCCAGTAGTATTGCGGCCGGACGGTACCAAGAGACCCAGTACTTC
CDR3 protein: CASSIAAGRYQETQYF
clone size: NA
V gene: TRBV19
J gene: TRBJ2-5
CDR3 length: 16
D gene: NA

CDR3 DNA: TGTGCCAGCAGTTCCGGTCGGGGAGACTACGAGCAGTACTTC
CDR3 protein: CASSSGRGDYEQYF
clone size: many
V gene: TRBV6-5
J gene: TRBJ2-7
CDR3 length: 14
D gene: NA

CDR3 DNA: TGCGCCAGCAGCCCCGAGCCGGGGCTACCCCCTCATGGCTACACCTTC
CDR3 protein: CASSPEPGLPPHGYTF
clone size: NA
V gene: TRBV4-1
J gene: TRBJ1-2
CDR3 length: 16
D gene: NA

CDR3 DNA: TGTGCCAGTAGTATAGGTACAGGTTCGTACGAGCAGTACTTC
CDR3 protein: CASSIGTGSYEQYF
clone size: few
V gene: TRBV19
J gene: TRBJ2-7
CDR3 length: 14
D gene: NA

CDR3 DNA: TGTGCCAGCAGAACCGGGACTAGCGCAAATGAGCAGTTCTTC
CDR3 protein: CASRTGTSANEQFF
clone size: many
V gene: TRBV11-2
J gene: TRBJ2-1
CDR3 length: 14
D gene: TRBD2

CDR3 DNA: TGTGCCAGCAGTTTATCGACGGCGAACACTGAAGCTTTCTTT
CDR3 protein: CASSLSTANTEAFF
clone size: many
V gene: TRBV5-1
J gene: TRBJ1-1
CDR3 length: 14
D gene: NA

CDR3 DNA: TGTGCCAGCAGTCGGACTTCTTTCCGCGAGACCCAGTACTTC
CDR3 protein: CASSRTSFRETQYF
clone size: NA
V gene: TRBV6-1
J gene: TRBJ2-5
CDR3 length: 14
D gene: NA

CDR3 DNA: TGTGCCAGCAGTTTATCGGCGGGGGAGGGGGAGACCCAGTACTTC
CDR3 protein: CASSLSAGEGETQYF
clone size: NA
V gene: TRBV12-3/TRBV12-4
J gene: TRBJ2-5
CDR3 length: 15
D gene: TRBD2

CDR3 DNA: TGTGCCAGCAGCTTAGTGCGGGATGACTATGGCTACACCTTC
CDR3 protein: CASSLVRDDYGYTF
clone size: NA
V gene: TRBV7-2
J gene: TRBJ1-2
CDR3 length: 14
D gene: NA

CDR3 DNA: TGTGCCAGCAGCCACCCCCGGGCGGGGGCAGATACGCAGTATTTT
CDR3 protein: CASSHPRAGADTQYF
clone size: many
V gene: TRBV7-8
J gene: TRBJ2-3
CDR3 length: 15
D gene: TRBD2

CDR3 DNA: TGTGCTAGTGGTTTGTCGGTAGCCAATGAGCAGTTCTTC
CDR3 protein: CASGLSVANEQFF
clone size: NA
V gene: TRBV12-5
J gene: TRBJ2-1
CDR3 length: 13
D gene: NA

CDR3 DNA: TGTGCCAGCAGCTTATCCATCAATGAGCAGTTCTTC
CDR3 protein: CASSLSINEQFF
clone size: many
V gene: TRBV7-8
J gene: TRBJ2-1
CDR3 length: 12
D gene: NA

CDR3 DNA: TGTGCCAGCAGTTTATTCGACACTTGGACCAATCAGCCCCAGCATTTT
CDR3 protein: CASSLFDTWTNQPQHF
clone size: many
V gene: TRBV28
J gene: TRBJ1-5
CDR3 length: 16
D gene: NA

CDR3 DNA: TGTGCCAGCAGTTTCGCACAGGGGACCTACGAGCAGTACTTC
CDR3 protein: CASSFAQGTYEQYF
clone size: many
V gene: TRBV27
J gene: TRBJ2-7
CDR3 length: 14
D gene: TRBD1

CDR3 DNA: TGTGCCAGCAGCGGGACCGGGGAGCACGAGCAGTACTTC
CDR3 protein: CASSGTGEHEQYF
clone size: NA
V gene: TRBV3-1
J gene: TRBJ2-7
CDR3 length: 13
D gene: NA

CDR3 DNA: TGTGCCAGCAGCTCCTTCCCAGGAGACTATGGCTACACCTTC
CDR3 protein: CASSSFPGDYGYTF
clone size: few
V gene: TRBV5-5
J gene: TRBJ1-2
CDR3 length: 14
D gene: NA

CDR3 DNA: TGCAGTGCTAGAGATCCGGCTAGCGGTAGCACAGATACGCAGTATTTT
CDR3 protein: CSARDPASGSTDTQYF
clone size: NA
V gene: TRBV20-1
J gene: TRBJ2-3
CDR3 length: 16
D gene: TRBD2

CDR3 DNA: TGTGCCAGCAGCTTAACTAGCGGGAGTACGCATGAGCAGTTCTTC
CDR3 protein: CASSLTSGSTHEQFF
clone size: NA
V gene: TRBV7-9
J gene: TRBJ2-1
CDR3 length: 15
D gene: TRBD2

CDR3 DNA: TGTGCCAGCAGCCGGGGTGGCAGGGATGGTCTAAATCAGCCCCAGCATTTT
CDR3 protein: CASSRGGRDGLNQPQHF
clone size: NA
V gene: TRBV7-9
J gene: TRBJ1-5
CDR3 length: 17
D gene: NA

CDR3 DNA: TGCAGTGCTAGACCCCTCAGCGGGAGTAATGGTGAGCAGTTCTTC
CDR3 protein: CSARPLSGSNGEQFF
clone size: few
V gene: TRBV20-1
J gene: TRBJ2-1
CDR3 length: 15
D gene: TRBD2